These 12 T cell receptor beta chains came from one sample sequenced in a study of CD8 T cells in Susac syndrome. Reverse transcription used about 0.5 to 1 ug RNA and random hexamers. In TCRdb, the immunoSEQ multiplex PCR reads were re-called with MiXCR into one record per CDR3 protein. The sample gives about 140,000 distinct CDR3 sequences, 95% of which show up once; more than 0.11% is in the top ten. The specimen sequenced was CD4+ T cells from PBMCs. Receptors originate from a human donor with Susac syndrome.

This sequence joins TRBV14 and TRBJ2-1, with 9 bases identical to TRBD1. J was trimmed by 8 bases and V by 3 bases; bases with no gene match: 11. The CDR3 spans 16 residues. Per the germline V gene, CDR1 is SGHDN and CDR2 is FVKESK. The CDR3 nucleotides read TGTGCCAGCAGCCACCGAGGGACAGGGCTAGTCGATGAGCAGTTCTTC. This codes for CASSHRGTGLVDEQFF.

V gene TRBV30 combines with J gene TRBJ1-1; no firm D call. Trimming pared 3 bases from V and 6 bases from J, leaving 11 bases between. Germline V CDR1 and CDR2: GTSNPN, SVGIG (reference sequence). The CDR3 length is 12 residues. In nucleotides, the CDR3 is TGTGCCTGGAGCGAGGGATTTTCTGAAGCTTTCTTT. It encodes CAWSEGFSEAFF.

The chain employs TRBV19 and TRBJ1-2; D possibly corresponds to TRBD1 (5 bases). V lost 4 bases and J 2 bases, leaving 14 bases between the germline ends. This CDR3 spans 15 amino acids. Looked up from germline, CDR1 is LNHDA and CDR2 is SQIVND (reference sequence). The chain's CDR3 is CASSNQGLENYGYTF. CDR3 nucleotide sequence: TGTGCCAGTAGTAACCAGGGTTTGGAGAACTATGGCTACACCTTC.

V is TRBV28 and J is TRBJ1-1; TRBD1 is a possible D gene (5 bases). The germline gives CDR1 MDHEN, CDR2 SYDVKM. The length of the CDR3 is 15 residues. V was pared by 5 bases and J by 1 base, with 14 bases between. This CDR3 is CASSPQTVKNTEAFF. Written as DNA, the CDR3 is TGTGCCAGCAGTCCCCAGACAGTGAAGAACACTGAAGCTTTCTTT.

The rearrangement uses TRBV28 and TRBJ1-5; 7 bases are shared with TRBD1. Germline V gives CDR1 MDHEN, CDR2 SYDVKM. V shed 5 bases and J 2 bases; nucleotides not matched to a gene: 6. The CDR3 contains 15 residues. Written as DNA, the CDR3 is TGTGCCAGCAGTCCTAGACAGGGTGGCAATCAGCCCCAGCATTTT. As protein: CASSPRQGGNQPQHF.

CDR3 region: CSARLYQETQYF. The CDR3 DNA sequence: TGCAGTGCTAGGCTGTACCAAGAGACCCAGTACTTC. The rearrangement joins TRBV20-1 to TRBJ2-5, with no clear D. The V end was cut by 3 bases, the J end by 0 bases, with 5 bases between. Germline V gives CDR1 DFQATT, CDR2 SNEGSKA (reference sequence). CDR3 length: 12 amino acids.

The chain joins TRBV3-1 to TRBJ1-5; no reliable D call. The germline V and J ends were trimmed by 2 bases and 5 bases, with 13 bases remaining between them. Germline V gene data show CDR1 as LGHDT and CDR2 as YNNKEL (reference sequence). CDR3 length: 15 amino acids. CDR3 region: CASSQRPTRDQPQHF. The DNA for the CDR3 is TGTGCCAGCAGCCAAAGACCGACGAGGGATCAGCCCCAGCATTTT.

The V and J genes are TRBV20-1 and TRBJ2-1; unclear D gene. Looked up from germline, CDR1 is DFQATT and CDR2 is SNEGSKA (reference sequence). V lost 6 bases and J lost 8, with 11 bases in between. The CDR3 is 11 residues long. The CDR3 region has the DNA TGCAGTGCCTCCCAATGGGATGAGCAGTTCTTC. Its protein product is CSASQWDEQFF.

V usage is TRBV7-2 and J usage is TRBJ2-2; a possible D gene is TRBD2 (6 bases). The CDR3 has 14 residues. V gave up 3 bases and J gave up 7 bases, with 12 bases separating them. CDR1 is SGHTA and CDR2 is FQGNSA in the germline V gene. The chain's CDR3 is CASSFAGWSGELFF. As DNA, the CDR3 is TGTGCCAGCAGCTTCGCGGGATGGAGCGGGGAGCTGTTTTTT.

The V and J genes are TRBV7-2 and TRBJ2-2; the D gene is possibly TRBD2 (6 bases). CDR3 length equals 14 residues. CDR1 and CDR2 (germline): SGHTA, FQGNSA. The ends were cut back, 5 bases at V and 2 bases at J, with 9 bases in the middle. CDR3 protein: CASSLDYNTGELFF. In DNA, the CDR3 is TGTGCCAGCAGCCTGGACTACAACACCGGGGAGCTGTTTTTT.

This clonotype was seen once. The rearrangement links TRBV23-1 to TRBJ2-6, with a tentative D call TRBD1 (6 bases). TRBV23-1 is designated an ORF whose function remains uncertain. The ends were cut back, 7 bases at V and 1 base at J, with 11 bases in the middle. This CDR3 comprises 15 residues. The CDR3 reads CASTTDRSGANVLTF. The CDR3 coding sequence is TGCGCCAGCACGACCGACAGGTCTGGGGCCAACGTCCTGACTTTC.

The chain couples TRBV4-2 to TRBJ2-1, with TRBD1 matching over 7 bases. The length of the CDR3 is 16 residues. Germline V lookup: CDR1 LGHNA, CDR2 YNFKEQ. J was trimmed by 1 base and V by 4 bases; bases with no gene match: 7. CDR3 amino acids: CASSRPSGGSYNEQFF. For the CDR3, the DNA is TGTGCCAGCAGCCGTCCCTCAGGGGGATCCTACAATGAGCAGTTCTTC.